The clone carrying this TCR beta chain was seen only a few times. What it binds is unknown. The junction departs from the called germline gene at one end, perhaps through a read error. This specimen comes from a study of blood T cells in healthy people across ages. General study results and limits: Long-lived and aged donors differed, with more naive CD4+ cells and higher diversity in the long-lived. Any changes in expanded clonotypes were possibly confounded, as donor CMV status remained unknown.

The authors ran a second PCR of about 6 to 11 cycles using a sample-barcoded 5' primer and a J-beta primer mix. TCRdb reanalysed the 5' RACE reads using MiXCR and keeps one entry per CDR3 protein. The repertoire consists of around 280,000 distinct CDR3 sequences, with 25% to 30% occurring once and the leading ten covering approximately 29%. Sequencing used blood. The sequence was collected from a woman aged 70 to 79 in good health.

CDR3 loop: CGARVSSGRGTDTQYF. CDR3 bases: TGCGGTGCTAGAGTTTCCAGCGGGAGGGGGACAGATACGCAGTATTTT. The chain employs TRBV20-1 and TRBJ2-3; 10 bases map to TRBD2. The V gene's germline CDR1 is DFQATT and CDR2 SNEGSKA (reference sequence). The CDR3 covers 16 residues.